Shown below are 28 T cell receptor beta chains from a single sample sequenced in a study of vaccination effects on CD4 cells after COVID-19. The repertoire was sequenced with immunoSEQ multiplex PCR; TCRdb's copy has only in-frame clones and lacks some. The data hold roughly 68,000 clones, with approximately 70% observed a single time. Following a roughly ten-day culture, CD4+ T cells were purified. Their specific antigens are unknown. Here the sequenced sample was CD4+ T cells from PBMCs cultured without peptide, taken before COVID-19 vaccination. Every receptor here comes from a human donor who had a prior SARS-CoV-2 infection.

This clone was seen a few times. The V gene is TRBV4-2, the J gene TRBJ1-4, with D uncertain. V gave up 5 bases and J gave up 8 bases, with 21 bases separating them. CDR1 LGHNA and CDR2 YNFKEQ come from the germline V gene. This CDR3 has 16 residues. The chain's CDR3 is CASSSLSTAGVEKLFF. The CDR3 coding sequence is TGTGCCAGCAGCTCGCTTTCGACGGCAGGAGTCGAAAAACTGTTTTTT.

This clone was picked up one time. The rearrangement links TRBV6-2 or TRBV6-3 to TRBJ2-3; 8 bases align to TRBD2. Losses at the gene ends were 5 bases for V and 2 bases for J; bases not matched to a gene: 6. This CDR3 is 15 amino acids long. Germline V CDR1 and CDR2: MNHEY, SVGEGT. The chain's CDR3 is CASSTHSGDTDTQYF. The CDR3 DNA reads TGTGCCAGCAGTACGCATAGCGGGGACACAGATACGCAGTATTTT.

This clone was recorded a few times. The rearrangement links TRBV2 to TRBJ1-1; unclear D gene. Germline V lookup: CDR1 SNHLY, CDR2 FYNNEI. CDR3 length: 13 amino acids. V lost 6 bases, J lost 4 bases, and 12 bases lay in between. The CDR3 bases are TGTGCCAGCAGGGTGACGGGAAGCACTGAAGCTTTCTTT. Protein product: CASRVTGSTEAFF.

The J gene is TRBJ2-3, the V gene TRBV9, with D possibly matching TRBD2 (7 bases). Per germline, CDR1 SGDLS and CDR2 YYNGEE. The length of the CDR3 is 17 residues. V gave up 3 bases and J gave up 2 bases, with 19 bases separating them. The CDR3 here is CASSERRGGVFTDTQYF. The CDR3 nucleotides are TGTGCCAGCAGCGAGCGGAGGGGGGGTGTCTTCACAGATACGCAGTATTTT.

The chain employs TRBV6-5 and TRBJ1-3; possible D gene TRBD1, 5 bases. This CDR3 has 14 residues. Germline V lookup: CDR1 MNHEY, CDR2 SVGAGI. Trimming removed 2 bases from V and 2 bases from J, with 7 bases in between. The CDR3 loop is CASSYQGPGNTIYF. In DNA form, the CDR3 reads TGTGCCAGCAGTTACCAGGGACCTGGAAACACCATATATTTT.

The genes are TRBV5-1 and TRBJ2-1; 11 bases fit TRBD1. The CDR3 contains 15 residues. Germline CDR1 is SGHRS and CDR2 is YFSETQ. J lost 9 bases, V lost 5 bases, and 10 bases had no gene match. CDR3 amino acids: CASRQGTGGFSEQFF. CDR3 nucleotides: TGCGCCAGCAGACAGGGGACAGGGGGATTTAGTGAGCAGTTCTTC.

The gene calls are TRBV6-1 and TRBJ2-3; the D is unclear. This CDR3 has 15 amino acids. V lost 1 base and J 2 bases, leaving 10 bases between the germline ends. Germline CDR1 reads MNHNS; CDR2 reads SASEGT. CDR3: CASSEVGLNTDTQYF. CDR3 sequence (DNA): TGTGCCAGCAGTGAAGTCGGCCTAAACACAGATACGCAGTATTTT.

This clone was observed once. The J gene is TRBJ2-3, the V gene TRBV11-3; D unresolved. Between the trimmed V and J ends, which lost 4 bases and 2 bases, there was a span of 7 bases. Germline assignment: CDR1 SGHNT and CDR2 YENEEA. The CDR3 loop spans 13 amino acids. CDR3 sequence reads: CASSSPITDTQYF. In DNA, the CDR3 is TGTGCCAGCAGCTCACCGATCACAGATACGCAGTATTTT. The full variable domain, rest sourced from reference TRBV11-3 and TRBJ2-3, is EAGVVQSPRYKIIEKKQPVAFWCNPISGHNTLYWYLQNLGQGPELLIRYENEEAVDDSQLPKDRFSAERLKGVDSTLKIQPAELGDSAVYLCASSSPITDTQYFGPGTRLTVL.

The rearrangement uses TRBV7-9 and TRBJ1-3; D remains ambiguous. Germline loops: CDR1 SEHNR, CDR2 FQNEAQ (reference sequence). The CDR3 totals 15 residues. V was cut by 6 bases and J by 0 bases, with 12 bases left in between. In nucleotides, the CDR3 is TGTGCCAGCAGTTCCATCGGCAGCTCTGGAAACACCATATATTTT. Translation gives CASSSIGSSGNTIYF.

The chain combines TRBV6-5 with TRBJ1-1; TRBD1 might be the D (6 bases). CDR1 MNHEY and CDR2 SVGAGI come from the germline V gene. This CDR3 spans 13 amino acids. V was clipped by 8 bases and J by 5 bases, with 15 bases between them. CDR3 in amino acids: CASLTGARTEAFF. CDR3 nucleotides: TGTGCCAGCCTAACGGGGGCGAGGACTGAAGCTTTCTTT.

The chain carries TRBV27 and TRBJ2-5; D is tentatively TRBD1 or TRBD2 (7 bases each). Germline-derived CDR1 and CDR2 are MNHEY and SMNVEV (reference sequence). V gave up 6 bases and J gave up 5 bases, with 16 bases separating them. The CDR3 contains 14 residues. The CDR3 bases are TGTGCCAGCAGATCAGGGGGGGCTGGGGAGACCCAGTACTTC. Protein product: CASRSGGAGETQYF.

This rearrangement joins TRBV2 to TRBJ2-1; 12 bases line up with TRBD2. V lost 4 bases, J lost 16 bases, and 8 bases stayed unmatched. CDR1 and CDR2 (germline): SNHLY, FYNNEI. The CDR3 contains 13 residues. This CDR3 reads CASSVTSGGNPFF. The DNA for the CDR3 is TGTGCCAGCAGTGTTACTAGCGGGGGGAATCCTTTCTTC.

This chain connects TRBV5-6 to TRBJ2-7; the match to TRBD2 covers 8 bases. Germline CDR1 is SGHDT and CDR2 is YYEEEE. The CDR3 length is 16 residues. Germline trimming cut 4 bases from V and 7 bases from J; bases unmatched to any gene: 16. CDR3 nucleotides: TGTGCCAGCAGCCTGTACCGGCTAGCGGGTCCGGGGGAGCAGTACTTC. Translated: CASSLYRLAGPGEQYF.

The chain is built from TRBV19 and TRBJ1-1; D not certain. The CDR3 loop spans 13 amino acids. CDR1 is LNHDA and CDR2 is SQIVND in the germline V gene (reference sequence). The V and J ends lost 3 bases and 2 bases respectively, with 7 bases between them. As DNA, the CDR3 is TGTGCCAGTAGTATTCGGTTTAACACTGAAGCTTTCTTT. It codes for CASSIRFNTEAFF.

In this sample, this clone turned up a few times. The chain combines TRBV7-2 with TRBJ1-2, with 10 bases aligning to TRBD1. Unmatched junction bases numbered 9, after V lost 5 bases and J lost 6 bases. CDR3 length: 15 residues. Germline assignment: CDR1 SGHTA and CDR2 FQGNSA. The CDR3 loop reads CASSGGTGVLNGYTF. In DNA, the CDR3 is TGTGCCAGCAGCGGCGGGACAGGGGTTTTAAATGGCTACACCTTC.

This chain joins TRBV19 and TRBJ2-2; 7 bases fit TRBD2. CDR3 size: 16 residues. The trim removed 6 bases at V and 3 bases at J, leaving 10 bases unmatched. Germline V gene sequence: CDR1 LNHDA, CDR2 SQIVND (reference sequence). The CDR3 DNA sequence: TGTGCCAGTAGGACCTTGGGGGGGTACCACACCGGGGAGCTGTTTTTT. It translates to CASRTLGGYHTGELFF.

The rearrangement uses TRBV24-1 and TRBJ1-4; D unclear. The CDR3 is made up of 14 amino acids. Germline V gene sequence: CDR1 KGHDR, CDR2 SFDVKD. Trimming took 3 bases from V and 8 from J, leaving 12 bases between them. CDR3 region: CATSDRGMGEKLFF. CDR3 in DNA: TGTGCCACCAGTGATCGCGGGATGGGAGAAAAACTGTTTTTT.

This rearrangement joins TRBV18 to TRBJ2-7; D uncertain. Germline V gives CDR1 KGHSH, CDR2 LQKENI. Deletions cut 2 bases from V and 3 bases from J, with 8 bases between. The CDR3 is made up of 13 amino acids. CDR3 in amino acids: CASSPSANYEQYF. The CDR3 DNA follows: TGTGCCAGCTCACCATCAGCTAACTACGAGCAGTACTTC.

The chain has TRBV29-1 and TRBJ2-3; TRBD2 agrees at 13 bases. With 4 bases clipped from V and 1 base from J, the junction kept 2 bases outside the gene matches. The CDR3 contains 15 residues. CDR1 is SQVTM, CDR2 ANQGSEA, per germline. CDR3 protein: CSVATSGGGTDTQYF. The CDR3 DNA sequence: TGCAGCGTTGCTACTAGCGGGGGGGGCACAGATACGCAGTATTTT.

The chain carries TRBV19 and TRBJ1-2, with a weak D call TRBD1 (5 bases). The V and J ends lost 5 bases and 3 bases respectively, with 16 bases between them. The germline V gene has CDR1 LNHDA and CDR2 SQIVND (reference sequence). This CDR3 comprises 15 residues. CDR3: CASSLDSLIHYGYTF. CDR3 coding DNA: TGTGCCAGTAGTCTCGACAGCTTAATTCACTATGGCTACACCTTC.

The DNA of the CDR3 is TGCGCCAGCAGCTCGGGCGGGGCGTCCTACGAGCAGTACTTC. Protein: CASSSGGASYEQYF. V is TRBV5-1 and J is TRBJ2-7; TRBD2 might be the D (6 bases). CDR3 length: 14 amino acids. Germline-derived CDR1 and CDR2 are SGHRS and YFSETQ. V was trimmed by 3 bases and J by 1 base, leaving 11 bases between them.

This clone was observed a few times. The chain combines TRBV30 with TRBJ2-7; TRBD2 matches 8 bases. Per the germline V gene, CDR1 is GTSNPN and CDR2 is SVGIG (reference sequence). V shed 5 bases and J 3 bases; nucleotides not matched to a gene: 9. The CDR3 loop spans 14 amino acids. The CDR3 nucleotides read TGTGCCTGGGGCACTTCCGGGACTAGCTACGAGCAGTACTTC. It specifies CAWGTSGTSYEQYF. Supplemented by reference TRBV30 and TRBJ2-7, the full variable domain reads SQTIHQWPATLVQPVGSPLSLECTVEGTSNPNLYWYRQAAGRGLQLLFYSVGIGQISSEVPQNLSASRPQDRQFILSSKKLLLSDSGFYLCAWGTSGTSYEQYFGPGTRLTVT.

V gene TRBV10-3 combines with J gene TRBJ1-1, with D hard to call. The CDR3 has 13 amino acids. In germline, CDR1 is ENHRY, CDR2 SYGVKD. Trimming took off 5 bases at V and 1 base at J, with 8 bases between the two ends. CDR3: CAISPSGNTEAFF. DNA of the CDR3: TGTGCCATCAGTCCCTCAGGGAACACTGAAGCTTTCTTT.

V gene TRBV7-9 combines with J gene TRBJ1-2; D possibly corresponds to TRBD1 (6 bases). Germline loops: CDR1 SEHNR, CDR2 FQNEAQ (reference sequence). V lost 2 bases, J lost 2 bases, and 18 bases lay in between. This CDR3 is 17 amino acids long. CDR3 loop: CASSLSQWKGGNYGYTF. The CDR3 DNA is TGTGCCAGCAGCTTATCTCAGTGGAAAGGGGGGAACTATGGCTACACCTTC.

The chain combines TRBV27 with TRBJ2-5, with D possibly matching TRBD1 (5 bases). CDR3 length: 14 residues. V was pared by 5 bases and J by 5 bases, with 15 bases between. The germline V gene has CDR1 MNHEY and CDR2 SMNVEV (reference sequence). The CDR3 sequence: CASSQRSGPETQYF. CDR3 DNA sequence: TGTGCCAGCAGTCAACGCTCAGGGCCGGAGACCCAGTACTTC.

The chain combines TRBV11-2 with TRBJ1-5; D is unresolved. Trimming shortened V by 5 bases and J by 6 bases, and 17 bases separated the two germline ends. Looked up from germline, CDR1 is SGHAT and CDR2 is FQNNGV. This CDR3 is built from 15 residues. CDR3 protein: CASSPSSGFGQPQHF. CDR3 nucleotides: TGTGCCAGCAGCCCCTCCTCGGGTTTCGGTCAGCCCCAGCATTTT.

This clone appeared once. This sequence joins TRBV5-8 and TRBJ1-2, with a possible D match to TRBD1 (5 bases). This CDR3 has 13 amino acids. Germline CDR1 and CDR2: SGHTS and YDEGEE. The V end lost 2 bases, the J end lost 7 bases, and 12 bases lay between the germline ends. The CDR3 nucleotides read TGTGCCAGCAGCTTAGGACAAGCAGGTGGCTACACCTTC. Amino acids: CASSLGQAGGYTF.

The rearrangement joins TRBV4-2 to TRBJ2-1; a weak D match, TRBD2 (6 bases). The ends were cut back, 2 bases at V and 4 bases at J, with 12 bases in the middle. This CDR3 has 15 amino acids. CDR1 is LGHNA and CDR2 is YNFKEQ in the germline V gene. CDR3 sequence: CASSQWVGGYNEQFF. The CDR3 region has the DNA TGTGCCAGCAGCCAATGGGTGGGGGGATACAATGAGCAGTTCTTC.